One sample yielded the 3 T cell receptor beta chains listed below, sequenced in a study of control samples from healthy donors and cancer patients. The method was immunoSEQ multiplex PCR; TCRdb's version includes in-frame clones alone and lacks a portion of them. The table records 170,000 or so clones, 85% to 95% of them present only once. Sample: blood. These receptors all stem from a woman aged 18-29 years in good health.

The chain uses TRBV5-5 and TRBJ2-2, with D possibly TRBD1 on 5 matching bases. There are 14 residues in the CDR3. Germline CDR1 and CDR2: SGHKS and YYEKEE (reference sequence). Trimming shortened V by 3 bases and J by 1 base, and 7 bases separated the two germline ends. The CDR3 DNA follows: TGTGCCAGCAGCTGGGGCAGGAACACCGGGGAGCTGTTTTTT. Translation: CASSWGRNTGELFF.

J is TRBJ1-3 and V is TRBV6-5; D is ambiguous. This CDR3 region has 15 residues. With 8 bases removed from V and 0 bases from J, the gap between germline ends came to 14 bases. Germline V CDR1 and CDR2: MNHEY, SVGAGI. CDR3 sequence: CASEDRATSGNTIYF. The CDR3 nucleotides are TGTGCCAGCGAAGATAGGGCCACCTCTGGAAACACCATATATTTT.

The genes are TRBV6-5 and TRBJ1-4; 8 bases map to TRBD1. Per germline, CDR1 MNHEY and CDR2 SVGAGI. The CDR3 consists of 14 residues. With V trimmed by 5 bases and J by 7 bases, 6 bases remained unmatched. The CDR3: CASSTGGLGEKLFF. For the CDR3, the DNA is TGTGCCAGCAGTACAGGGGGACTGGGTGAAAAACTGTTTTTT.